The source of this TCR beta chain is a study of post-analysis software for immune sequencing data. The study, taken as a whole, reports: The study found TRBV5-6, TRBV5-1 and TRBV20-1 among 4 or 5 TRBV segments more frequent in patients than controls.

The CDR3 covers 17 residues. Trimming removed 1 base from V and 6 bases from J; junction bases left unmatched: 11. Germline-derived CDR1 and CDR2 are SGHTA and FQGNSA. This clonotype was counted between two and nine times. Antigen unknown. Sequencing libraries made from TCR beta cDNA carried unique molecular identifiers. TCRdb re-called the PCR reads through MiXCR, storing one row per CDR3 protein. The sample carries a few hundred thousand distinct CDR3 sequences, approximately 42% recorded once. This clonotype was sampled from a girl aged 2 to 10 with multiple sclerosis. The sequenced sample was blood. The chain links TRBV7-2 to TRBJ2-2; 7 bases are a match to TRBD2. The CDR3 is CASSLVVGRFFPGELFF. CDR3 nucleotide sequence: TGTGCCAGCAGCTTAGTAGTCGGGAGGTTCTTCCCCGGGGAGCTGTTTTTT. Full variable domain (outside the CDR3, taken from reference TRBV7-2 and TRBJ2-2): GAGVSQSPSNKVTEKGKDVELRCDPISGHTALYWYRQSLGQGLEFLIYFQGNSAPDKSGLPSDRFSAERTGGSVSTLTIQRTQQEDSAVYLCASSLVVGRFFPGELFFGEGSRLTVL.